These 17 T cell receptor beta chains originate from one sample sequenced in a study of T cells after yellow fever vaccination. TCRdb re-called the 5' RACE reads through MiXCR, storing one row per CDR3 protein. This table holds 400,000 or so distinct CDR3 sequences, roughly a sixth found once. Sequencing used PBMCs, obtained before the yellow fever booster vaccination. Receptor source: a man between 18 and 35 years old who received the YFV17D yellow fever vaccine.

This clonotype has a handful of counts. The rearrangement links TRBV4-2 to TRBJ2-3; tentative D call: TRBD2 (5 bases). There are 16 residues in the CDR3. V was pared by 6 bases and J by 0 bases, with 16 bases between. CDR1 and CDR2 from the germline V gene are LGHNA and YNFKEQ. CDR3 region: CASRSLWAGSTDTQYF. The CDR3, as DNA: TGTGCCAGCAGGTCCCTGTGGGCGGGCAGCACAGATACGCAGTATTTT.

This clonotype was seen more than once but under ten times. The chain employs TRBV12-3 or TRBV12-4 and TRBJ2-1; D is unclear. The length of the CDR3 is 14 residues. V was pared by 6 bases and J by 8 bases, with 17 bases between. Written as DNA, the CDR3 is TGTGCCAGCAGGTCCGGGCCCCAGTGGGATGAGCAGTTCTTC. It yields the protein CASRSGPQWDEQFF.

V and J are TRBV4-1 and TRBJ2-3; either TRBD1 or TRBD2 may fit D (5 bases each). The CDR3 is made up of 17 amino acids. V was pared by 1 base and J by 4 bases, with 18 bases between. Germline lookup yields CDR1 MGHRA and CDR2 YSYEKL. CDR3 sequence reads: CASSQVGRRAPSDTQYF. In nucleotides, the CDR3 is TGCGCCAGCAGCCAAGTGGGACGCAGGGCACCGTCAGATACGCAGTATTTT.

This chain joins TRBV6-1 and TRBJ2-7; 7 bases fit TRBD1. V was pared by 4 bases and J by 6 bases, with 18 bases of the junction left unmatched. CDR3 length: 17 residues. The germline CDR1 and CDR2 sequences are MNHNS and SASEGT. The CDR3 sequence is CASSGQGRLEGAGEQYF. CDR3 sequence (DNA): TGTGCCAGCAGTGGCCAGGGGCGCTTAGAGGGGGCCGGCGAGCAGTACTTC.

The chain employs TRBV29-1 and TRBJ2-3, with D possibly TRBD2 on 5 matching bases. The CDR3 totals 12 residues. V dropped 4 bases and J dropped 6 bases, with 11 bases sitting between them. The germline gives CDR1 SQVTM, CDR2 ANQGSEA. The CDR3 sequence: CSVGLLMDTQYF. The DNA of the CDR3 is TGCAGCGTTGGACTATTGATGGATACGCAGTATTTT.

The V and J genes are TRBV29-1 and TRBJ1-2; D is unclear. Between the trimmed V and J ends, which lost 6 bases and 4 bases, there was a span of 12 bases. This CDR3 spans 12 amino acids. The germline CDR1 and CDR2 sequences are SQVTM and ANQGSEA. The CDR3 here is CSVRARGYGYTF. The CDR3 coding sequence is TGCAGCGTCCGAGCCCGGGGCTATGGCTACACCTTC.

The chain couples TRBV6-1 to TRBJ2-1; maybe TRBD1 (6 bases). The CDR3 runs 14 residues. V was trimmed by 4 bases and J by 4 bases, leaving 11 bases between them. Germline CDR1 MNHNS, CDR2 SASEGT. CDR3: CASSVGTRYNEQFF. The CDR3 coding sequence is TGTGCCAGCAGTGTAGGGACACGTTACAATGAGCAGTTCTTC.

The chain links TRBV6-6 to TRBJ2-3, with TRBD1 matching 9 bases. The CDR3 has 15 residues. CDR1 and CDR2 (germline): MNHNY, SVGAGI (reference sequence). V gave up 2 bases and J gave up 6 bases; unmatched junction bases: 6. CDR3 sequence reads: CASSYIQGARDTQYF. The CDR3 DNA reads TGTGCCAGCAGTTACATACAGGGGGCGCGGGATACGCAGTATTTT.

A few counts support this clonotype. The chain employs TRBV7-9 and TRBJ1-2; D is uncertain. The CDR3 totals 15 residues. Germline lookup yields CDR1 SEHNR and CDR2 FQNEAQ (reference sequence). V was cut by 2 bases and J by 3 bases, with 13 bases left in between. The CDR3 sequence: CASSLLFLKYYGYTF. DNA for the CDR3: TGTGCCAGCAGCTTACTTTTCTTGAAATACTATGGCTACACCTTC.

The V call is TRBV7-9, the J call TRBJ1-2; D ambiguous. CDR3 size: 15 residues. The V gene lost 1 base and the J gene lost 0 bases, with 9 bases spanning the gap. The germline V gene has CDR1 SEHNR and CDR2 FQNEAQ (reference sequence). CDR3 loop: CASSLGRGTNYGYTF. The CDR3 DNA follows: TGTGCCAGCAGCTTAGGACGAGGAACTAACTATGGCTACACCTTC. Together with reference TRBV7-9 and TRBJ1-2, the CDR3 gives the full variable domain: DTGVSQNPRHKITKRGQNVTFRCDPISEHNRLYWYRQTLGQGPEFLTYFQNEAQLEKSRLLSDRFSAERPKGSFSTLEIQRTEQGDSAMYLCASSLGRGTNYGYTFGSGTRLTVV.

The chain employs TRBV10-3 and TRBJ2-3; 10 nucleotides line up with TRBD1. The ends lost 8 bases at V and 2 bases at J; junction bases unmatched: 7. Germline V gene lookup returns CDR1 ENHRY and CDR2 SYGVKD. This CDR3 has 15 amino acids. In DNA form, the CDR3 reads TGTGCCATCGCCCGACAGGGGGCTTCCACAGATACGCAGTATTTT. It encodes CAIARQGASTDTQYF.

This clonotype was counted a few times. V is TRBV30 and J is TRBJ2-1, with a weak D call TRBD1 (5 bases). With 4 bases removed from V and 8 bases from J, the gap between germline ends came to 18 bases. CDR1 GTSNPN and CDR2 SVGIG come from the germline V gene (reference sequence). The CDR3 length is 14 residues. This CDR3 reads CAWNGARARDEQFF. The DNA of the CDR3 is TGTGCCTGGAATGGGGCACGGGCTCGTGATGAGCAGTTCTTC.

There are a few counts of this clonotype. This chain links TRBV12-3 or TRBV12-4 with TRBJ2-7; perhaps D is TRBD1 or TRBD2 (5 bases each). The V end lost 1 base, the J end lost 9 bases, and 13 bases lay between the germline ends. The CDR3 has 13 residues. CDR3 coding DNA: TGTGCCAGCAGTTTAGTGGGGACGTCCGGGCAGTACTTC. Amino acids: CASSLVGTSGQYF.

In its sample, this clonotype was seen a few times. The CDR3 bases are TGCGCCAGCAGCGAGGATGGTCTTAAAGAGCAGTACGTC. Amino acids: CASSEDGLKEQYV. The V call is TRBV5-1, the J call TRBJ2-7; no definite D call. Germline V gives CDR1 SGHRS, CDR2 YFSETQ. Trimming left V 4 bases short and J 7 bases short, with 15 bases between. The CDR3 runs to 13 residues.

The rearrangement links TRBV7-3 to TRBJ2-1; weak D call: TRBD1 (5 bases). The V gene's germline CDR1 is SGHTA and CDR2 FQGTGA. V was pared by 1 base and J by 8 bases, with 12 bases between. The CDR3 covers 14 residues. In DNA form, the CDR3 reads TGTGCCAGCAGCTTAATCGGTGGGGCACATGAGCAGTTCTTC. Translated: CASSLIGGAHEQFF. The variable domain in full, with the rest retrieved from reference TRBV7-3 and TRBJ2-1, is GAGVSQTPSNKVTEKGKYVELRCDPISGHTALYWYRQSLGQGPEFLIYFQGTGAADDSGLPNDRFFAVRPEGSVSTLKIQRTERGDSAVYLCASSLIGGAHEQFFGPGTRLTVL.

This clonotype turned up a few times. The rearrangement joins TRBV6-6 to TRBJ2-3; possible D gene TRBD2, 5 bases. The V gene's germline CDR1 is MNHNY and CDR2 SVGAGI (reference sequence). The germline V and J ends were trimmed by 7 bases and 4 bases, with 9 bases remaining between them. This CDR3 comprises 12 residues. The CDR3 nucleotides are TGTGCCAGCAACCAACTAGCAGATACGCAGTATTTT. It yields the protein CASNQLADTQYF.

This clonotype was observed many times. The chain carries TRBV6-2 or TRBV6-3 and TRBJ2-5; perhaps TRBD1 as D (6 bases). The length of the CDR3 is 14 residues. The germline V and J ends were trimmed by 0 bases and 7 bases, with 12 bases remaining between them. Germline CDR1 and CDR2: MNHEY and SVGEGT. The CDR3 DNA follows: TGTGCCAGCAGTTACTCCGGGACAACAGGGACCCAGTACTTC. Encoded protein: CASSYSGTTGTQYF.